This T cell receptor beta chain emerged from a study of OX40 agonist ivuxolimab in advanced cancers. Study background: Mean age 60 years, range 23 to 79; about 81% male. Enrollees could have had prior anti-PD-1, anti-PD-L1 or anti-CTLA-4 therapy, which around 40% had received.

Only in-frame clones appear in the TCRdb table, and some are missing; sequencing was by immunoSEQ multiplex PCR. This sample has 60,000 or so clones, with just under 85% found just once. Study observations and caveats: Dosing at 0.1 to 3.0 mg/kg was accompanied by clonal expansion of CD4+ and CD8+ blood T cells by week 6. Low normalized clonal expansion also occurred in some nonresponding patients.

The CDR3 is 14 residues long. V lost 4 bases, J lost 3 bases, and 12 bases lay in between. Germline V gives CDR1 LNHDA, CDR2 SQIVND (reference sequence). For this clone: The antigen is undetermined.

Sequences were derived from CD4+ or CD8+ T cells sorted from blood, sampled in a trial of the OX40 agonist ivuxolimab. This receptor was taken from an adult with an advanced solid tumor such as melanoma, head and neck, liver or kidney cancer. The chain links TRBV19 to TRBJ1-1; tentative D call: TRBD1 (5 bases). The CDR3 coding sequence is TGTGCCAGTAGTAGGGGGGGTCTGGACACTGAAGCTTTCTTT. Protein product: CASSRGGLDTEAFF. The variable domain in full, completed from reference TRBV19 and TRBJ1-1, reads DGGITQSPKYLFRKEGQNVTLSCEQNLNHDAMYWYRQDPGQGLRLIYYSQIVNDFQKGDIAEGYSVSREKKESFPLTVTSAQKNPTAFYLCASSRGGLDTEAFFGQGTRLTVV.